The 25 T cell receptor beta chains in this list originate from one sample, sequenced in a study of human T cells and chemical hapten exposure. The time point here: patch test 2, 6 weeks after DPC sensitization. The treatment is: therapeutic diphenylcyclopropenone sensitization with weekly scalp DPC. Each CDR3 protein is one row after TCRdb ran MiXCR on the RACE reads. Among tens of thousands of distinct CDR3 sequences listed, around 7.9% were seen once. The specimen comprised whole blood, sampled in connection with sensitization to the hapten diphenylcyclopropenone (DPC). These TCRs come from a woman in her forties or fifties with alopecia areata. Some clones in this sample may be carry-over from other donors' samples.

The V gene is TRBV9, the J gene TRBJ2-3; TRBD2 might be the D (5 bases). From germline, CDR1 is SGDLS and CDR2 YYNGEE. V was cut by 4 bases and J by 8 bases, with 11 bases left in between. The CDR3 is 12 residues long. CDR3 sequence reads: CASSPPGGTQYF. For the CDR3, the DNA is TGTGCCAGCAGCCCCCCCGGAGGTACGCAGTATTTT.

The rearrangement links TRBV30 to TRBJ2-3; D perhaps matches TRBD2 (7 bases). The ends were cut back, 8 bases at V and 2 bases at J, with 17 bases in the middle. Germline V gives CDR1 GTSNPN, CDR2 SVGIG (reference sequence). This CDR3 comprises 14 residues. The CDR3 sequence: CARARGGATDTQYF. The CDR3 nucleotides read TGTGCCAGGGCCCGTGGGGGGGCCACAGATACGCAGTATTTT.

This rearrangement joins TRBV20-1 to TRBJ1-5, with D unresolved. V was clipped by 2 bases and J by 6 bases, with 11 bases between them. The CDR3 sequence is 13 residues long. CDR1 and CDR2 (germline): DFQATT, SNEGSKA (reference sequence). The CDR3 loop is CSARWGIAQPQHF. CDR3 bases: TGCAGTGCTAGATGGGGTATTGCTCAGCCCCAGCATTTT.

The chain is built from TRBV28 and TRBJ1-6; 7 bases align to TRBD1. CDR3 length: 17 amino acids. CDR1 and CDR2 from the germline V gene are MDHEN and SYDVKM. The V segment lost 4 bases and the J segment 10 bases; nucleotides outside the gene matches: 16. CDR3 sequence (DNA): TGTGCCAGCAGTTCCCCTATGACAGGTCTCAGGGGGTCACCCCTCCACTTT. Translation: CASSSPMTGLRGSPLHF.

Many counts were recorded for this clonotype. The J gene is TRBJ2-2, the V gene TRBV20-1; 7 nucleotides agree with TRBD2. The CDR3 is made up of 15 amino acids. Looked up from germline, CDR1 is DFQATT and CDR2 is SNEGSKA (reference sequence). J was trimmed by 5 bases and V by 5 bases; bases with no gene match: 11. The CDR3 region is CSAPRGGSLTGELFF. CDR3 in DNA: TGCAGTGCTCCCCGGGGCGGGAGTCTTACCGGGGAGCTGTTTTTT.

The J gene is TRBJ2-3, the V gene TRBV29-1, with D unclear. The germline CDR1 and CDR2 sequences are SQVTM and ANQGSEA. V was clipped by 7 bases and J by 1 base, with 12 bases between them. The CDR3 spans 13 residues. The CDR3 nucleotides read TGCAGCGCCGGGTCCGCGGGCACAGATACGCAGTATTTT. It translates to CSAGSAGTDTQYF.

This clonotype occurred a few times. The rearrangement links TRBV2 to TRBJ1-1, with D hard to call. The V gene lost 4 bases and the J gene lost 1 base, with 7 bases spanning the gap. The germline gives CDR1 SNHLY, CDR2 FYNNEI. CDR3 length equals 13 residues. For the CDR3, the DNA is TGTGCCAGCAGTGGTTTAGGGAACACTGAAGCTTTCTTT. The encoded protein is CASSGLGNTEAFF.

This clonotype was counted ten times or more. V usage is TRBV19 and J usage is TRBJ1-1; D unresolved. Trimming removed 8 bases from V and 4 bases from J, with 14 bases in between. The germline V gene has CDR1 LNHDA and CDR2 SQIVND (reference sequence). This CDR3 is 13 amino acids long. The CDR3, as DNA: TGTGCCAGTCGATCCTCGAGAAGCACTGAAGCTTTCTTT. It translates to CASRSSRSTEAFF.

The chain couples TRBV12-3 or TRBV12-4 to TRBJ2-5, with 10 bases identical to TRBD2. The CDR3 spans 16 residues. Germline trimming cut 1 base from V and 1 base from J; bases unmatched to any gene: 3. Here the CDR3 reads CASSLGSGGTQETQYF. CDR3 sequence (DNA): TGTGCCAGCAGTTTAGGTAGCGGGGGGACCCAAGAGACCCAGTACTTC.

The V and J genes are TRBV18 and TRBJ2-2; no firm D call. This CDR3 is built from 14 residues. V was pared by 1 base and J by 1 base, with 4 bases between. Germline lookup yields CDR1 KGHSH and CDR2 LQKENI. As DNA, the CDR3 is TGTGCCAGCTCACCACTTAGGAACACCGGGGAGCTGTTTTTT. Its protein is CASSPLRNTGELFF.

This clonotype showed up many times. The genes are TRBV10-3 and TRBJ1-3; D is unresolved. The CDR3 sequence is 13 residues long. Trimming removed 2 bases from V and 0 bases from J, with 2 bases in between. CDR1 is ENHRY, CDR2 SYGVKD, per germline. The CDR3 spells CAISEDSGNTIYF. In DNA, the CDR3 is TGTGCCATCAGTGAGGACTCTGGAAACACCATATATTTT.

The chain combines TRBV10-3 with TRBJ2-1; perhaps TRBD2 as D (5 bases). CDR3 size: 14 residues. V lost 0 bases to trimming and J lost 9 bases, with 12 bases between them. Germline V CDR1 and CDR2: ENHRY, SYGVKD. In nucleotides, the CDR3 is TGTGCCATCAGTGAGTCTGAGGGAACGAGTGAGCAGTTCTTC. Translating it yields CAISESEGTSEQFF.

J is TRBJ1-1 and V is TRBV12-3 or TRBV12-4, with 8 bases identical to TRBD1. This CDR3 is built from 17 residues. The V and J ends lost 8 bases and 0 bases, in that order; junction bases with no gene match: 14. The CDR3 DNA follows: TGTGCCAGCTTCTCGTGGTGGCAGGGGGCCATGAACACTGAAGCTTTCTTT. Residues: CASFSWWQGAMNTEAFF.

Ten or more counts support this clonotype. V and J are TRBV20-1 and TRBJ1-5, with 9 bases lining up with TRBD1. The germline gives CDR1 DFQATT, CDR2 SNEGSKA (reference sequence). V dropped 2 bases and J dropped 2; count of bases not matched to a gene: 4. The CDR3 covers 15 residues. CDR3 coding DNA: TGCAGTGCTAGAACAGGGGGCGCGGGCAATCAGCCCCAGCATTTT. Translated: CSARTGGAGNQPQHF.

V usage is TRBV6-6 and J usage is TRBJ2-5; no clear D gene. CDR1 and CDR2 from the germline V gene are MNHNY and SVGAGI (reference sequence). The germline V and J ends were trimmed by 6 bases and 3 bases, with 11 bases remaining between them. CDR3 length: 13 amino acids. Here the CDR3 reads CASSLTGKETQYF. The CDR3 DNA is TGTGCCAGCAGCCTGACTGGTAAAGAGACCCAGTACTTC.

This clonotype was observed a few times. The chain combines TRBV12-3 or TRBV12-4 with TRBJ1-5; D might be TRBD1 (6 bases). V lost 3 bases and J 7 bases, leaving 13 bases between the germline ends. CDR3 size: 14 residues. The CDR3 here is CASSFGGGDQPQHF. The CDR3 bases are TGTGCCAGCAGTTTCGGGGGGGGCGACCAGCCCCAGCATTTT.

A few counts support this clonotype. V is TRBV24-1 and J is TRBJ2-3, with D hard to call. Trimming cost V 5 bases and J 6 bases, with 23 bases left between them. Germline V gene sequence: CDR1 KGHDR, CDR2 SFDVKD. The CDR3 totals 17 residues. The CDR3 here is CATSALDGDVFTDTQYF. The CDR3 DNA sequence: TGTGCCACCAGTGCCCTGGACGGAGACGTTTTCACGGATACGCAGTATTTT.

Written as DNA, the CDR3 is TGCAGCGTACGAAGGCCTGGGGCCAACGTCCTGACTTTC. Amino acid sequence: CSVRRPGANVLTF. This sequence joins TRBV29-1 and TRBJ2-6; D call uncertain. Germline V gene data show CDR1 as SQVTM and CDR2 as ANQGSEA. V gave up 6 bases and J gave up 2 bases, with 8 bases separating them. There are 13 residues in the CDR3. The variable domain in full, with the rest retrieved from reference TRBV29-1 and TRBJ2-6, is SAVISQKPSRDICQRGTSLTIQCQVDSQVTMMFWYRQQPGQSLTLIATANQGSEATYESGFVIDKFPISRPNLTFSTLTVSNMSPEDSSIYLCSVRRPGANVLTFGAGSRLTVL.

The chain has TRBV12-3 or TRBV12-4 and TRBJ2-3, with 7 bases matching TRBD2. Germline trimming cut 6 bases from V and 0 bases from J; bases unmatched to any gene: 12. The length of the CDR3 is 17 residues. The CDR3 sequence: CASRSNGVGGSTDTQYF. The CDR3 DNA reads TGTGCCAGCAGGTCGAATGGCGTGGGAGGGAGCACAGATACGCAGTATTTT.

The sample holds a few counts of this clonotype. The CDR3 loop is CASSPGQGLPEQYF. The CDR3 DNA sequence: TGCGCCAGCAGCCCGGGACAGGGGTTGCCCGAGCAGTACTTC. The chain combines TRBV5-1 with TRBJ2-7; 10 positions agree with TRBD1. Germline values: CDR1 SGHRS, CDR2 YFSETQ. The CDR3 is 14 amino acids. J gave up 6 bases and V 4 bases, and 7 bases lay outside the gene matches.

The CDR3 DNA reads as TGCAGCGTGGCTCAAGCGTTCCAAGAGACCCAGTACTTC. This gives the protein CSVAQAFQETQYF. The V and J genes are TRBV29-1 and TRBJ2-5, with unresolved D. The germline gives CDR1 SQVTM, CDR2 ANQGSEA. V was cut by 6 bases and J by 1 base, with 12 bases left in between. The CDR3 consists of 13 residues.

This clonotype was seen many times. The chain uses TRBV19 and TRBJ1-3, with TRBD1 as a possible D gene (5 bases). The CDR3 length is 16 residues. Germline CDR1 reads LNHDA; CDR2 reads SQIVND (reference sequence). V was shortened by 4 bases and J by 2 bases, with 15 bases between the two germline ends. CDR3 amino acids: CASSTGTWGAGNTIYF. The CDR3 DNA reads TGTGCCAGTAGTACGGGGACCTGGGGCGCTGGAAACACCATATATTTT.

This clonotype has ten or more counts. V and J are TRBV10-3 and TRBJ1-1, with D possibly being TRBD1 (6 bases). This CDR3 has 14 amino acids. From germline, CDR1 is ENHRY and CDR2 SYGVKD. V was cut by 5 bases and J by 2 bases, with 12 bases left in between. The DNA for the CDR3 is TGTGCCATCAGTTCCCTGACAGGAAACACTGAAGCTTTCTTT. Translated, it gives CAISSLTGNTEAFF.

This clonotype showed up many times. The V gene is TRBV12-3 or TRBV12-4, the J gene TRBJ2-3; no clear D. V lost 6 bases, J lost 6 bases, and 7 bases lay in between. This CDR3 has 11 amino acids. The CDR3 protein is CASRWGDTQYF. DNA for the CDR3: TGTGCCAGCAGGTGGGGTGATACGCAGTATTTT.

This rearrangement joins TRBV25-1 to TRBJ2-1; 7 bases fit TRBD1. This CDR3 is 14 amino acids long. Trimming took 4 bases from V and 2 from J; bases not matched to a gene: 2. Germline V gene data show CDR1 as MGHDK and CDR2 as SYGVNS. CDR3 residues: CASSAGTAYNEQFF. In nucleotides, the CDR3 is TGTGCCAGCAGTGCCGGGACAGCCTACAATGAGCAGTTCTTC.